The rows below give T cell receptor beta chains drawn from one sample of a study of blood T cell repertoires in COVID-19. Clones were sequenced by immunoSEQ multiplex PCR, and TCRdb holds only the in-frame ones, with some missing. The table includes about 300,000 clones, approximately 84% detected once. The sample was PBMCs or T cells enriched from blood (not recorded which). These receptors were obtained from a man aged 25-45 years who had recovered from COVID-19. The CDR3 runs from the conserved cysteine through the conserved F or W. D genes are given only for firm matches. Clone size appears in some rows only: once, few, many, or a class for an expanded clone.

>few|.|TRBJ1-5|TRBV7-2
TGTGCCAGCAGCTTAGCCTTAGATCAGCCCCAGCATTTT
CASSLALDQPQHF
>.|TRBD2|TRBJ2-7|TRBV15
TGTGCCACCAGCAGGCTAGCGGGGCTGTCCTACGAGCAGTACTTC
CATSRLAGLSYEQYF
>.|.|TRBJ1-4|TRBV3-1/TRBV3-2
TGTGCCAGCAGCCAAGCGGGGGAGGGTAATGAAAAACTGTTTTTT
CASSQAGEGNEKLFF
>.|TRBD1|TRBJ1-1|TRBV27
TGTGCCAGCAGTGACGGACAGGGCGGTGGAGCTTTCTTT
CASSDGQGGGAFF
>.|.|TRBJ2-7|TRBV5-6
TGTGCCAGCAGCTTGGTGGCAGGGGAAGCGTCGATGCAGTACTTC
CASSLVAGEASMQYF
>.|.|TRBJ1-2|TRBV5-1
TGCGCCAGCAGCTTGGCCGGGAGTACCCGAGACGGACCCAACTATGGCTACACCTTC
CASSLAGSTRDGPNYGYTF
>.|TRBD1|TRBJ2-7|TRBV6-2/TRBV6-3
TGTGCCAGCAGTCTCCAGGACAGGGTACGCGAGCAGTACTTC
CASSLQDRVREQYF
>.|TRBD2|TRBJ2-3|TRBV27
TGTGCCAGCAGTGCGCTAGCGGGGGGGGCATCGGAGATTCGGCTTGCGCAGTATTTT
CASSALAGGASEIRLAQYF
>.|.|TRBJ1-2|TRBV6-4
TGTGCCAGCAGTTCACAGGCTAGCTATGGCTACACCTTC
CASSSQASYGYTF
>.|TRBD1|TRBJ1-5|TRBV4-1
TGCGCCAGCAGCCAAGCGGGACAGGTTAATAGCAATCAGCCCCAGCATTTT
CASSQAGQVNSNQPQHF
>.|TRBD2|TRBJ2-1|TRBV7-8
TGTGCCAGCAGCCCCCTGGTCGGAGGGAGGGTTGGCAATGAGCAGTTCTTC
CASSPLVGGRVGNEQFF
>.|.|TRBJ1-2|TRBV5-8
TGTGCCAGCAGCTTGGTTTGGGGGCTGGACTATGGCTACACCTTC
CASSLVWGLDYGYTF
>.|.|TRBJ1-2|TRBV2
TGTGCCAGCAGTGATTCCCAGATATTGAACTATGGCTACACCTTC
CASSDSQILNYGYTF
>.|TRBD2|TRBJ2-7|TRBV27
TGTGCCAGCACCGGGACTAGCGGGAGGGGCGAGCAGTACTTC
CASTGTSGRGEQYF
>.|TRBD1|TRBJ1-4|TRBV10-3
TGTGCCGTCAGTGATCCCGACAGGGGTTACGAAAAACTGTTTTTT
CAVSDPDRGYEKLFF
>once|TRBD1|TRBJ1-5|TRBV29-1
TGCAGCGTTGTCTTACAGGGGGCCTACAATCAGCCCCAGCATTTT
CSVVLQGAYNQPQHF
>.|.|TRBJ2-3|TRBV7-4
TGTGCCAGCAGCTTAGGCGCCTGGACAGAAACCACAGATACGCAGTATTTT
CASSLGAWTETTDTQYF
>.|.|TRBJ1-2|TRBV10-1
TGCGCCAGCAGTGAGTCCGACAGCCTCTATGGCTACACCTTC
CASSESDSLYGYTF
>.|TRBD2|TRBJ2-5|TRBV19
TGTGCCAGTAGTAAACGGACTAGCGGGCTGGAGACCCAGTACTTC
CASSKRTSGLETQYF
>.|.|TRBJ2-7|TRBV5-4
TGTGCCAGCAGGCCCTATGAGGGCCCCTACGAGCAGTACTTC
CASRPYEGPYEQYF
>.|TRBD1|TRBJ2-7|TRBV3-1/TRBV3-2
TGTGCCAGCAGCCCGACAGGGCCGTACGAGCAGTACTTC
CASSPTGPYEQYF
>.|.|TRBJ1-6|TRBV10-1
TGCGCCAGCAGTGATTCCACCGGGAGTGGATCACCCCTCCACTTT
CASSDSTGSGSPLHF
>.|TRBD2|TRBJ2-5|TRBV10-2
TGCGCCAGCAGCGGGGGGAAAAGGGAGACCCAGTACTTC
CASSGGKRETQYF
>.|.|TRBJ1-4|TRBV5-4
TGTGCCAGCAGCGGGAGGGGGTTAAATGAAAAACTGTTTTTT
CASSGRGLNEKLFF
>.|TRBD1|TRBJ1-1|TRBV7-9
TGTGCCAGCAGCCGGGGGACAGGGTATACTGAAGCTTTCTTT
CASSRGTGYTEAFF
>.|.|TRBJ1-6|TRBV7-2
TGTGCCAGCAGTCGACAGTCTACCATTAATAATTCACCCCTCCACTTT
CASSRQSTINNSPLHF
>.|.|TRBJ1-2|TRBV6-4
TGTGCCAGCAGTGACACCCTAGGTGGGACAAGCGGCTACACCTTC
CASSDTLGGTSGYTF
>.|TRBD2|TRBJ2-3|TRBV18
TGTGCCAGCTCACGGGGACTAGCGGGGTCCCAGGATACGCAGTATTTT
CASSRGLAGSQDTQYF
>.|TRBD1|TRBJ2-5|TRBV5-3
TGTGCCAGAAGCTTGGGGGGATCAATCGGGGACAGGTTTTTGCAAGAGACCCAGTACTTC
CARSLGGSIGDRFLQETQYF
>.|TRBD1|TRBJ1-1|TRBV7-8
TGTGCCAGCAGACGGACAGGGGGGAGCACTGAAGCTTTCTTT
CASRRTGGSTEAFF
>.|.|TRBJ1-5|TRBV28
TGTGCCGGGGGGTACAATCAGCCCCAGCATTTT
CAGGYNQPQHF
>.|.|TRBJ1-5|TRBV3-1/TRBV3-2
TGTGCCAGCAGCCCAACACGAAATCAGCCCCAGCATTTT
CASSPTRNQPQHF